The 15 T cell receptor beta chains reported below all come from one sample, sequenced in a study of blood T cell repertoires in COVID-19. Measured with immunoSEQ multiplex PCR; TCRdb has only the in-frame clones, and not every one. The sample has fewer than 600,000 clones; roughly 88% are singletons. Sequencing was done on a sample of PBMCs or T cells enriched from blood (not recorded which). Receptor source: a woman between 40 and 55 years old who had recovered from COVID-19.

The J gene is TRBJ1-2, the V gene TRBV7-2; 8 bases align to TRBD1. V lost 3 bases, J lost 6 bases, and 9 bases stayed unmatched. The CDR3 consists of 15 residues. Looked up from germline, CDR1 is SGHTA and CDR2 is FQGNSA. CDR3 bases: TGTGCCAGCAGCTTGAGGTTCAGGGGGCAGGATGGCTACACCTTC. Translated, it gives CASSLRFRGQDGYTF.

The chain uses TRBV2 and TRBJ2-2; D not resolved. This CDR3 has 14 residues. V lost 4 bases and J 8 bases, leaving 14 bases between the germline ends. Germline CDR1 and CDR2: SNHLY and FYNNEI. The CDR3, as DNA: TGTGCCAGCAGTGTTGTCTTATCTGTGGGGGAGCTGTTTTTT. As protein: CASSVVLSVGELFF.

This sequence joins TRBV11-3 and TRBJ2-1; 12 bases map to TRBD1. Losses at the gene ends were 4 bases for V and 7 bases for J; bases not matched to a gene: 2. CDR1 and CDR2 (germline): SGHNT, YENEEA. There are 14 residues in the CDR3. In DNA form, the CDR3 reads TGTGCCAGCAGCTCGGGACAGGGGGCGAATGAGCAGTTCTTC. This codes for CASSSGQGANEQFF.

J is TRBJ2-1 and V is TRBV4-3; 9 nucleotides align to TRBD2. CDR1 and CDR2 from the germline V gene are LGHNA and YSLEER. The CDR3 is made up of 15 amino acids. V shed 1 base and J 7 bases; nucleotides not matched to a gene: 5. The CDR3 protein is CASSQVYSGGNEQFF. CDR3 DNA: TGCGCCAGCAGCCAAGTTTACAGCGGGGGGAATGAGCAGTTCTTC.

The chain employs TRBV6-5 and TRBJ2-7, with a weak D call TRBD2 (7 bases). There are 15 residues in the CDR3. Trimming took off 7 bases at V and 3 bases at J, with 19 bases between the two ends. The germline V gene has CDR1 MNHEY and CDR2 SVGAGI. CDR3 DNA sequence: TGTGCCAGCACCATGGGGGGGCCCCCCGACTACGAGCAGTACTTC. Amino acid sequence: CASTMGGPPDYEQYF.

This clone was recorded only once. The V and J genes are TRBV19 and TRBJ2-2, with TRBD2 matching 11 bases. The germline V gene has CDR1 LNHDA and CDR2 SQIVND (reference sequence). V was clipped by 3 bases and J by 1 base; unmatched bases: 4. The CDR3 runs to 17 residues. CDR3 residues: CASSMSSGRLNTGELFF. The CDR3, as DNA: TGTGCCAGTAGTATGTCTAGCGGGAGGCTGAACACCGGGGAGCTGTTTTTT.

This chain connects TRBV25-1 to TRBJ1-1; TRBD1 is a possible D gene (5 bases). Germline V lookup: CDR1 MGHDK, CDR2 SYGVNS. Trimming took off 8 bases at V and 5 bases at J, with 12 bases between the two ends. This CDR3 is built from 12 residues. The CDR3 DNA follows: TGTGCCAGCCCAGGGTGCTTGACTGAAGCTTTCTTT. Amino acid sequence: CASPGCLTEAFF.

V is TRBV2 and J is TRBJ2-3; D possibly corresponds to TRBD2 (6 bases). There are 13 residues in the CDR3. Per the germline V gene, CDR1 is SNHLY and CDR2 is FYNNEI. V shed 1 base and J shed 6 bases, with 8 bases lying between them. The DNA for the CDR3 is TGTGCCAGCAGTGAAGGGAGGGGTGATACGCAGTATTTT. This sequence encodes CASSEGRGDTQYF.

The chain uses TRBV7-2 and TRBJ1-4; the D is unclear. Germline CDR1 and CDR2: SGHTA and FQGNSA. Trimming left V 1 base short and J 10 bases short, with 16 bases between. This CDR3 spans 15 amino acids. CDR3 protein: CASSLDMAVGAKLFF. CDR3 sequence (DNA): TGTGCCAGCAGCTTAGATATGGCAGTCGGAGCAAAACTGTTTTTT.

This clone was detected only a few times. The CDR3 reads CASSAGVLGLANYGYTF. CDR3 DNA sequence: TGCGCCAGCAGCGCAGGAGTTTTGGGGCTAGCTAACTATGGCTACACCTTC. The genes are TRBV5-1 and TRBJ1-2; tentative D call: TRBD1 (5 bases). This CDR3 has 17 residues. V was clipped by 4 bases and J by 0 bases, with 19 bases between them. Germline CDR1 and CDR2: SGHRS and YFSETQ. Together with reference TRBV5-1 and TRBJ1-2, the CDR3 gives the full variable domain: KAGVTQTPRYLIKTRGQQVTLSCSPISGHRSVSWYQQTPGQGLQFLFEYFSETQRNKGNFPGRFSGRQFSNSRSEMNVSTLELGDSALYLCASSAGVLGLANYGYTFGSGTRLTVV.

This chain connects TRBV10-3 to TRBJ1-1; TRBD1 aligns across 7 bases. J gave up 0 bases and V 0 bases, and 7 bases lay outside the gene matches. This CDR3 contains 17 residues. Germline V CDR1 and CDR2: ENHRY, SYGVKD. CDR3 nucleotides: TGTGCCATCAGTGAGTCGGGCACCGGGACAGTGAACACTGAAGCTTTCTTT. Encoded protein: CAISESGTGTVNTEAFF.

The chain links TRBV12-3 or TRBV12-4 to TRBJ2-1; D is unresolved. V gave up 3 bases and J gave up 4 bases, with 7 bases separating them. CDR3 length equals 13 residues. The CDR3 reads CASSFSRYNEQFF. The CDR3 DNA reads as TGTGCCAGCAGTTTCAGTCGATACAATGAGCAGTTCTTC.

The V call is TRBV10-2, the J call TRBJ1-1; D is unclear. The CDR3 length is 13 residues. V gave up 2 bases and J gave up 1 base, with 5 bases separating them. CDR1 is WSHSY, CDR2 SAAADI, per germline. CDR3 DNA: TGCGCCAGCAGTGAGGTCAGGAACACTGAAGCTTTCTTT. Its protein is CASSEVRNTEAFF.

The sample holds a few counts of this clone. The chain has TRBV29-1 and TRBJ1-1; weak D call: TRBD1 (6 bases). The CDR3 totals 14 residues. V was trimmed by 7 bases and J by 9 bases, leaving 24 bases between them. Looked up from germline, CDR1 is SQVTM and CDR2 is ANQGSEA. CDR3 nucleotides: TGCAGCGCCCGTGACGCCACCGGGACAACTAAAGCTTTCTTT. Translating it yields CSARDATGTTKAFF.

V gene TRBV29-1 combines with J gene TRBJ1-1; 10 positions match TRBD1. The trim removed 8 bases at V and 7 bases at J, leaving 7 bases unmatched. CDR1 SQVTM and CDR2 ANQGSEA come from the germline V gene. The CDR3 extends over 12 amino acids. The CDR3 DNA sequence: TGCAGCTTCCGGACAGGGGGTATTGAAGCTTTCTTT. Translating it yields CSFRTGGIEAFF.